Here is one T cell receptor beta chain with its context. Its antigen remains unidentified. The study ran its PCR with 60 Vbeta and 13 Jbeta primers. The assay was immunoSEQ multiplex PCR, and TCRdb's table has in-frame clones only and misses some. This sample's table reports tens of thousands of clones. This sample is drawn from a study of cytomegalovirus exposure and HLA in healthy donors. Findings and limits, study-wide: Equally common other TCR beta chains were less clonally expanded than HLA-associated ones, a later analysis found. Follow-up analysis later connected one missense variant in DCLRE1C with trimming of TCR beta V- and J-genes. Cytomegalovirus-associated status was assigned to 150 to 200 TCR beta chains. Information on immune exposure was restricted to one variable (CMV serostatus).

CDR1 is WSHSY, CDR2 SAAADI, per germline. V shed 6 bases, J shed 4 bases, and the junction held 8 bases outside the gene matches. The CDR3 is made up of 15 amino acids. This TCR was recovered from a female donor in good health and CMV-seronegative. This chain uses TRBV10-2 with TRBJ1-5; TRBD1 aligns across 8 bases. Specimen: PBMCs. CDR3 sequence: CASRPAGQGNQPQHF. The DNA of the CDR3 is TGCGCCAGCAGACCTGCTGGACAGGGAAATCAGCCCCAGCATTTT.